This record covers a single T cell receptor beta chain. Its antigen is currently unknown. The sample contains more than one DNA sequence encoding this CDR3. This sample stems from a study of cytomegalovirus exposure and HLA in healthy donors. Points from the study as a whole: As a later analysis showed, several of the most significant clusters appeared to be linked to common viral pathogens. Several V segments, TRBV6-2 and TRBV6-3 among them, could not be told apart and were dropped. TCR beta V- and J-gene trimming, according to a later analysis, was linked to a missense DCLRE1C variant.

Losses at the gene ends were 7 bases for V and 4 bases for J; bases not matched to a gene: 9. CDR3 length: 14 residues. From germline, CDR1 is SQVTM and CDR2 ANQGSEA. The PCR made use of 60 Vbeta and 13 Jbeta primers. Here immunoSEQ multiplex PCR was the method, and the copy in TCRdb shows in-frame clones only, minus some. The repertoire holds 100,000 to 120,000 clones, with 76% as singletons. This receptor was taken from a young man in good health and CMV-seropositive. The sequenced sample consisted of PBMCs. This chain uses TRBV29-1 with TRBJ1-2; TRBD1 aligns across 10 bases. CDR3 region: CSGWTGGRSYGYTF. The CDR3 bases are TGCAGCGGGTGGACAGGGGGAAGAAGCTATGGCTACACCTTC.